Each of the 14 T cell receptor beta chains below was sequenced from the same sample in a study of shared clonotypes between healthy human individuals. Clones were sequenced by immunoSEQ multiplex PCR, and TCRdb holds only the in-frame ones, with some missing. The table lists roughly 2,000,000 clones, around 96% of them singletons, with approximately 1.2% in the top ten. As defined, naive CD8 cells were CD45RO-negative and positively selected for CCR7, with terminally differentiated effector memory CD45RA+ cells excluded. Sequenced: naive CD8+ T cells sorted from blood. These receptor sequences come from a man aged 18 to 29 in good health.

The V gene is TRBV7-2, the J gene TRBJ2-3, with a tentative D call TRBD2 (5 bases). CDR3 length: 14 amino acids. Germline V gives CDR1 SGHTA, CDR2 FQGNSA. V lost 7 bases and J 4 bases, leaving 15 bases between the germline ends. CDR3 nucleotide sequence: TGTGCCAGCACCCCTTGGCTAGCCCCAGATACGCAGTATTTT. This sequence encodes CASTPWLAPDTQYF. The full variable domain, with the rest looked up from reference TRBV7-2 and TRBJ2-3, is GAGVSQSPSNKVTEKGKDVELRCDPISGHTALYWYRQSLGQGLEFLIYFQGNSAPDKSGLPSDRFSAERTGGSVSTLTIQRTQQEDSAVYLCASTPWLAPDTQYFGPGTRLTVL.

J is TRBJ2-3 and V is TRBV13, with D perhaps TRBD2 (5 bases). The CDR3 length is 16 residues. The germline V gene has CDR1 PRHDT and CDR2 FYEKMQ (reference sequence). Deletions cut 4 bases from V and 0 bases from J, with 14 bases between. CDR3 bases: TGTGCCAGCAGCTCCTTGAGCGGATGGAGCACAGATACGCAGTATTTT. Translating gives CASSSLSGWSTDTQYF.

DNA of the CDR3: TGTGCCAGCAGCCCACAGGGGGGATACTCTGGGGCCAACGTCCTGACTTTC. It translates to CASSPQGGYSGANVLTF. The chain is built from TRBV5-6 and TRBJ2-6, with TRBD1 matching over 8 bases. Trimming took 4 bases from V and 0 from J; bases not matched to a gene: 6. Germline V CDR1 and CDR2: SGHDT, YYEEEE. This CDR3 region has 17 residues.

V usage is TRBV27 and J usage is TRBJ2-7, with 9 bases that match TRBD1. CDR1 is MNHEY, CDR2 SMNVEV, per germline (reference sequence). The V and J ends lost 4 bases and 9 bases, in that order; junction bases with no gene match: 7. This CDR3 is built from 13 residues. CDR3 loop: CASSSGTGFWQYF. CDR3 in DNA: TGTGCCAGCAGTTCAGGGACAGGGTTTTGGCAGTACTTC.

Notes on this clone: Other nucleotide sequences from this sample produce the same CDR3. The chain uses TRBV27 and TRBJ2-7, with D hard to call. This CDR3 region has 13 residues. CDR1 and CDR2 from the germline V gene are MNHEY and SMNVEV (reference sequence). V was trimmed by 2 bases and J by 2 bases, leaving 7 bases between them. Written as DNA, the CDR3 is TGTGCCAGCAGTTTAGTCGGGCCCTACGAGCAGTACTTC. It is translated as CASSLVGPYEQYF.

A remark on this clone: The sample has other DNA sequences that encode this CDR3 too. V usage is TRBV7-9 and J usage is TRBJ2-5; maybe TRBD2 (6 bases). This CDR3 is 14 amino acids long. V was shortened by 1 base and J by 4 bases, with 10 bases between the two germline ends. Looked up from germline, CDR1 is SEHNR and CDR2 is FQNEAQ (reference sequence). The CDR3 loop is CASSLGLGGETQYF. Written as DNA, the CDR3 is TGTGCCAGCAGCTTAGGACTAGGCGGAGAGACCCAGTACTTC.

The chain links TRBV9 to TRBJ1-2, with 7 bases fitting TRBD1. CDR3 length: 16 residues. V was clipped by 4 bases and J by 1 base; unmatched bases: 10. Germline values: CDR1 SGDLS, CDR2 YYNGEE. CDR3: CASSPGQFTVNYGYTF. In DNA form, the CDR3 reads TGTGCCAGCAGCCCGGGACAGTTCACCGTTAACTATGGCTACACCTTC.

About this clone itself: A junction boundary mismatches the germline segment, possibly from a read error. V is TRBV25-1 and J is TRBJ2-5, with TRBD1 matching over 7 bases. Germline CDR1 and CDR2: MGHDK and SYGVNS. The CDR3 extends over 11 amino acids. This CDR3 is CAAGTANPEDF. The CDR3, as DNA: TGTGCCGCCGGGACAGCGAATCCCGAGGACTTC. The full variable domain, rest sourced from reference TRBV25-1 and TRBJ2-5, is EADIYQTPRYLVIGTGKKITLECSQTMGHDKMYWYQQDPGMELHLIHYSYGVNSTEKGDLSSESTVSRIRTEHFPLTLESARPSHTSQYLCAAGTANPEDFGPGTRLLVL.

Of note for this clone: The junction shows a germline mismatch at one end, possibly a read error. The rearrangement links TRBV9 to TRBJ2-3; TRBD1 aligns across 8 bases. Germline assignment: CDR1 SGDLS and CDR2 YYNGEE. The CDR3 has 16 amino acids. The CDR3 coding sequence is TGTGCCAGCACGGATGGACAGGGTAGGTCCACAGATCCGCAGTATTTT. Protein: CASTDGQGRSTDPQYF.

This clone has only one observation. The CDR3 protein is CASSVGGTADEKLFF. DNA for the CDR3: TGTGCCAGCAGCGTAGGGGGGACGGCGGATGAAAAACTGTTTTTT. The gene calls are TRBV9 and TRBJ1-4; possible D gene TRBD1, 5 bases. CDR1 is SGDLS and CDR2 is YYNGEE in the germline V gene. The CDR3 totals 15 residues. V lost 0 bases and J lost 6, with 12 bases in between.

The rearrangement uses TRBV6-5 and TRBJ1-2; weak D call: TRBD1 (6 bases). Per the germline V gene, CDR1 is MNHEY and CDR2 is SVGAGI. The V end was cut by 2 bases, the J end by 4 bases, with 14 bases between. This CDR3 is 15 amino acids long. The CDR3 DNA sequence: TGTGCCAGCAGTTACAACGGGGGCGGAGGCTATGGCTACACCTTC. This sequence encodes CASSYNGGGGYGYTF.

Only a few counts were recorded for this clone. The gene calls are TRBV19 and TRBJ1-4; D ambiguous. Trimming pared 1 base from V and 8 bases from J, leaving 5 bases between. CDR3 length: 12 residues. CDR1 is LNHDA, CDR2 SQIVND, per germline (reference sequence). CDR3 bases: TGTGCCAGTAGTATAGTCCAGGAAAAACTGTTTTTT. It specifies CASSIVQEKLFF. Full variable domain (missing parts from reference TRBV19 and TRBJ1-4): DGGITQSPKYLFRKEGQNVTLSCEQNLNHDAMYWYRQDPGQGLRLIYYSQIVNDFQKGDIAEGYSVSREKKESFPLTVTSAQKNPTAFYLCASSIVQEKLFFGSGTQLSVL.

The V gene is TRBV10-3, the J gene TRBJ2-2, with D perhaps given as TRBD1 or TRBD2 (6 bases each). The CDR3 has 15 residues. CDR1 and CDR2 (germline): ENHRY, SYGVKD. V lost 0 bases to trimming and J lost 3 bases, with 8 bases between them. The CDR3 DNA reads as TGTGCCATCAGTGAGTCTAGGGGGGACACCGGGGAGCTGTTTTTT. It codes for CAISESRGDTGELFF.

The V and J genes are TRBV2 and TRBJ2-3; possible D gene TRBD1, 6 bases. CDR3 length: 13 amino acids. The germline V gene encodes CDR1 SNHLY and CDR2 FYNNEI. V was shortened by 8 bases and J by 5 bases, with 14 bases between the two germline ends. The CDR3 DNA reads TGTGCCAGCGCTAGGGGGAGCCAAGATACGCAGTATTTT. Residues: CASARGSQDTQYF.